The 19 T cell receptor beta chains presented below share a single source sample, sequenced in a study of blood T cells in healthy people across ages. Then a second PCR, running about 6 to 12 cycles, was carried out with a sample-barcoded 5' primer and a J-beta primer mix. TCRdb passed the 5' RACE reads through MiXCR, listing each CDR3 protein once. The repertoire holds fewer than 1,000,000 distinct CDR3 sequences, with about half as singletons. The sample taken for sequencing was blood. These receptors were taken from a man older than 75 in good health.

The gene calls are TRBV12-3 or TRBV12-4 and TRBJ1-4; D is unclear. V dropped 5 bases and J dropped 4 bases, with 11 bases sitting between them. This CDR3 has 14 amino acids. For the CDR3, the DNA is TGTGCCAGCAGTGTAAACAGCGTTAATGAAAAACTGTTTTTT. Its protein product is CASSVNSVNEKLFF.

J is TRBJ2-3 and V is TRBV28; 11 bases map to TRBD2. Germline loops: CDR1 MDHEN, CDR2 SYDVKM. Unmatched junction bases numbered 11, after V lost 2 bases and J lost 7 bases. The CDR3 covers 17 residues. CDR3 coding DNA: TGTGCCAGCAGTTTACGTAGCGGGGGGGCTATATCCCATACGCAGTATTTT. As protein: CASSLRSGGAISHTQYF.

DNA of the CDR3: TGTGCCAGCAGCGCCGTCCTTACCGGCACAGATACGCAGTATTTT. Translation: CASSAVLTGTDTQYF. The chain employs TRBV7-3 and TRBJ2-3; D is unclear. Per the germline V gene, CDR1 is SGHTA and CDR2 is FQGTGA. This CDR3 has 15 amino acids. The V gene lost 5 bases and the J gene lost 1 base, with 13 bases spanning the gap. The full variable domain, with the rest looked up from reference TRBV7-3 and TRBJ2-3, is GAGVSQTPSNKVTEKGKYVELRCDPISGHTALYWYRQSLGQGPEFLIYFQGTGAADDSGLPNDRFFAVRPEGSVSTLKIQRTERGDSAVYLCASSAVLTGTDTQYFGPGTRLTVL.

In regard to this clonotype: Given a much more abundant clone one base away, this may be a read error. The rearrangement joins TRBV15 to TRBJ1-2; D not resolved. Germline-derived CDR1 and CDR2 are LNHNV and YYDKDF (reference sequence). The CDR3 runs 14 residues. The CDR3 nucleotides are TGTGCCGCCAGCAGCCCTAACGGGGAATATGGCTACACCTTC. Encoded protein: CAASSPNGEYGYTF. Looking up the rest from reference TRBV15 and TRBJ1-2 gives the full variable domain: DAMVIQNPRYQVTQFGKPVTLSCSQTLNHNVMYWYQQKSSQAPKLLFHYYDKDFNNEADTPDNFQSRRPNTSFCFLDIRSPGLGDTAMYLCAASSPNGEYGYTFGSGTRLTVV.

V and J are TRBV24-1 and TRBJ2-7; D call uncertain. Between the trimmed V and J ends, which lost 9 bases and 1 base, there was a span of 12 bases. CDR1 is KGHDR, CDR2 SFDVKD, per germline. The CDR3 has 13 residues. CDR3 loop: CATGSRVSYEQYF. CDR3 sequence (DNA): TGTGCCACCGGGTCCCGGGTTTCCTACGAGCAGTACTTC.

This clonotype was found a few times. The chain is built from TRBV10-3 and TRBJ1-6; 8 bases agree with TRBD1. This CDR3 contains 14 residues. The germline CDR1 and CDR2 sequences are ENHRY and SYGVKD. V lost 9 bases to trimming and J lost 7 bases; unmatched junction nucleotides: 8. The DNA for the CDR3 is TGTGCCATGCGGCCCACAGGGGGAAATTCACCCCTCCACTTT. Its protein is CAMRPTGGNSPLHF.

The chain couples TRBV29-1 to TRBJ2-1; 9 bases are shared with TRBD2. CDR3 size: 14 residues. V gave up 0 bases and J gave up 12 bases; unmatched junction bases: 9. Germline V gene sequence: CDR1 SQVTM, CDR2 ANQGSEA. In nucleotides, the CDR3 is TGCAGCGTTGAAGAACCCCTAGCGGGACTAGCGCAGTTCTTC. It codes for CSVEEPLAGLAQFF.

The chain couples TRBV6-2 or TRBV6-3 to TRBJ2-7, with D perhaps matching TRBD2 (6 bases). CDR3 length: 12 residues. The V gene lost 7 bases and the J gene lost 4 bases, with 11 bases spanning the gap. Germline V gene lookup returns CDR1 MNHEY and CDR2 SVGEGT. The CDR3 here is CASKEGVYEQYF. The CDR3 region has the DNA TGTGCCAGCAAGGAGGGAGTATACGAGCAGTACTTC.

The chain carries TRBV29-1 and TRBJ2-3, with 12 bases matching TRBD2. The CDR3 contains 17 residues. Germline assignment: CDR1 SQVTM and CDR2 ANQGSEA. The V and J ends lost 5 bases and 0 bases, in that order; junction bases with no gene match: 9. DNA of the CDR3: TGCAGCGTTTTGACTAGCGGGAGACCACCTAGCACAGATACGCAGTATTTT. Translated: CSVLTSGRPPSTDTQYF.

This rearrangement joins TRBV28 to TRBJ2-5, with a possible D match to TRBD2 (5 bases). CDR3 size: 16 residues. Germline V lookup: CDR1 MDHEN, CDR2 SYDVKM. The germline V and J ends were trimmed by 6 bases and 5 bases, with 22 bases remaining between them. CDR3 protein: CASSPSPGQGLETQYF. CDR3 coding DNA: TGTGCCAGCAGCCCTAGCCCCGGTCAAGGGCTGGAGACCCAGTACTTC.

This chain links TRBV29-1 with TRBJ2-6; D might be TRBD1 (5 bases). Germline V CDR1 and CDR2: SQVTM, ANQGSEA. The CDR3 extends over 15 amino acids. Between the trimmed V and J ends, which lost 5 bases and 2 bases, there was a span of 13 bases. The CDR3 loop is CSVYDSPTGANVLTF. CDR3 DNA: TGCAGCGTTTATGACAGTCCGACTGGGGCCAACGTCCTGACTTTC.

As for this clonotype: At one of its ends the junction is not consistent with the germline gene, which may arise from a read error. The genes are TRBV7-8 and TRBJ1-2, with 8 bases that match TRBD1. The CDR3 covers 13 residues. Germline CDR1 SGHVS, CDR2 FQNEAQ. CDR3 DNA: TGTGCCGGCAGCTCAGACAGGGGCTATGGCTACACCTTC. Its protein is CAGSSDRGYGYTF.

As to this clonotype: A clone one base away is much larger, so this may be a read error. CDR3 sequence (DNA): TGCGCCAACACCAAAGGGAACACGAGGACTTCCTACGAGCAGTACTTC. Its protein product is CANTKGNTRTSYEQYF. J is TRBJ2-7 and V is TRBV5-1; possibly TRBD2 for D (5 bases). The CDR3 is 16 residues long. The germline V gene encodes CDR1 SGHRS and CDR2 YFSETQ. Trimming removed 9 bases at V and 1 base at J, with 23 bases between.

V usage is TRBV4-2 and J usage is TRBJ2-3; D gene uncertain. Trimming shortened V by 1 base and J by 2 bases, and 10 bases separated the two germline ends. This CDR3 is 15 amino acids long. Per the germline V gene, CDR1 is LGHNA and CDR2 is YNFKEQ. CDR3 nucleotides: TGTGCCAGCAGCCAAGCCCGAGAAGTCACAGATACGCAGTATTTT. As protein: CASSQAREVTDTQYF.

The rearrangement links TRBV20-1 to TRBJ2-5; 7 nucleotides match TRBD2. The J call is doubtful: the DNA matches TRBJ2-7 better. Germline CDR1 and CDR2: DFQATT and SNEGSKA (reference sequence). CDR3 length: 15 residues. CDR3 coding DNA: TGCAGTGCTAGAGATAGGGCGGGAGTATTCTACGAGCAGTACTTC. Translated: CSARDRAGVFYEQYF.

A few counts support this clonotype. This may stem from a read error, because a much larger clone lies one nucleotide away. The chain couples TRBV29-1 to TRBJ1-2, with a possible D match to TRBD1 (5 bases). This CDR3 contains 12 residues. CDR1 is SQVTM, CDR2 ANQGSEA, per germline. CDR3 in DNA: TGCAGCGCTGAAGATTGGGGGTATGGCTACACCTTC. It yields the protein CSAEDWGYGYTF.

This clonotype was recorded a few times. The CDR3: CASSYDRKGQPQHF. DNA of the CDR3: TGTGCCAGCAGTTACGACAGGAAGGGACAGCCCCAGCATTTT. V and J are TRBV6-6 and TRBJ1-5, with a possible D match to TRBD1 (6 bases). Germline values: CDR1 MNHNY, CDR2 SVGAGI (reference sequence). Trimming pared 2 bases from V and 7 bases from J, leaving 12 bases between. CDR3 size: 14 residues.

This rearrangement joins TRBV20-1 to TRBJ2-3; 9 bases line up with TRBD2. The CDR3 consists of 14 residues. Losses at the gene ends were 1 base for V and 6 bases for J; bases not matched to a gene: 5. Germline V gene data show CDR1 as DFQATT and CDR2 as SNEGSKA (reference sequence). This chain's CDR3 is CSARGGRAGDTQYF. The CDR3, as DNA: TGCAGTGCTAGAGGCGGGAGGGCCGGTGATACGCAGTATTTT.

This chain joins TRBV20-1 and TRBJ2-3, with 10 bases identical to TRBD2. The CDR3 contains 15 residues. Germline V CDR1 and CDR2: DFQATT, SNEGSKA (reference sequence). V shed 5 bases and J 6 bases; nucleotides not matched to a gene: 11. Here the CDR3 reads CSAGGLAGASDTQYF. For the CDR3, the DNA is TGCAGTGCTGGCGGTCTAGCGGGAGCATCCGATACGCAGTATTTT.